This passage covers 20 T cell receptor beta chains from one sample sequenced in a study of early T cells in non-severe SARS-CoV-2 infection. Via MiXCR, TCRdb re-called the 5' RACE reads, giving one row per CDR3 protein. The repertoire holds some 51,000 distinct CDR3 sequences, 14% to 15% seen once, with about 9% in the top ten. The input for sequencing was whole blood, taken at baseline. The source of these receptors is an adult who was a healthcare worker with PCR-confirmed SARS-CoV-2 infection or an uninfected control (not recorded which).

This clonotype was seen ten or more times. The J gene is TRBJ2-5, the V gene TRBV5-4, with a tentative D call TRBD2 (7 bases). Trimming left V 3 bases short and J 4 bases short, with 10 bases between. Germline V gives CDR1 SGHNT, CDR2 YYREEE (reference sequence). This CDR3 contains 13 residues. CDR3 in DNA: TGTGCCAGCAGCTACCGGGGGGCAGAGACCCAGTACTTC. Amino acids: CASSYRGAETQYF.

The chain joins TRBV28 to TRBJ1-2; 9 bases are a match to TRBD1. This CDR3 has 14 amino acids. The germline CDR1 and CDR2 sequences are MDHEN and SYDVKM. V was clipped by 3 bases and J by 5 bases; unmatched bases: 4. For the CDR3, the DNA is TGTGCCAGCAGTTTGACAGGGGGAGATTATGGCTACACCTTC. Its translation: CASSLTGGDYGYTF.

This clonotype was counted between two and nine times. CDR3 in amino acids: CASSSGWDGNTIYF. CDR3 coding DNA: TGCGCCAGCAGTTCGGGGTGGGACGGAAACACCATATATTTT. The chain links TRBV4-1 to TRBJ1-3, with D maybe TRBD1 (5 bases). The CDR3 length is 14 residues. V was pared by 6 bases and J by 4 bases, with 13 bases between. The germline CDR1 and CDR2 sequences are MGHRA and YSYEKL.

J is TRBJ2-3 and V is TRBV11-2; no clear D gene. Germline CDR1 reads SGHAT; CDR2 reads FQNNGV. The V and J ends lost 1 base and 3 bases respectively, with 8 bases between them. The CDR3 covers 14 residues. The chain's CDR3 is CASSLGRETDTQYF. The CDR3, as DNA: TGTGCCAGCAGCTTAGGGAGAGAAACAGATACGCAGTATTTT.

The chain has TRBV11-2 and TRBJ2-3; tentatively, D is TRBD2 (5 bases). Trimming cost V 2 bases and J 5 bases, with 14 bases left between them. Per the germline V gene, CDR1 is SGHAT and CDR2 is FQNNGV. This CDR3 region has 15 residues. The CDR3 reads CASSLWGLAGDTQYF. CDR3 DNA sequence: TGTGCCAGCAGCTTATGGGGTCTCGCGGGAGATACGCAGTATTTT.

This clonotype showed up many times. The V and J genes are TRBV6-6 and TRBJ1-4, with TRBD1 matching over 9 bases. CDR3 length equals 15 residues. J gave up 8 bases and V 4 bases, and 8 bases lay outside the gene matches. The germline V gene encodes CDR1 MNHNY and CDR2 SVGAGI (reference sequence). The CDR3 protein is CASSFPGQGEEKLFF. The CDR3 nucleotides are TGTGCCAGCAGTTTTCCGGGACAGGGAGAGGAAAAACTGTTTTTT.

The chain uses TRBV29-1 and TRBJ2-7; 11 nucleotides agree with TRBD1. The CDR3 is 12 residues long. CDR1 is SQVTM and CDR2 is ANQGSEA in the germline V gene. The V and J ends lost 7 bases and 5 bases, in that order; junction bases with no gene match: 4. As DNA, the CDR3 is TGCAGCGCAGGACAGGGGGCGGACGAGCAGTACTTC. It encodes CSAGQGADEQYF.

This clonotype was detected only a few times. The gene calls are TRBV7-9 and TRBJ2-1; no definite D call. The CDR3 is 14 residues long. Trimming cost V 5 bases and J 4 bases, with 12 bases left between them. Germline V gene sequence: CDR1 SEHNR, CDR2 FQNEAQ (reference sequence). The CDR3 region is CASSLSTDYNEQFF. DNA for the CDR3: TGTGCCAGCAGCCTCTCCACAGATTACAATGAGCAGTTCTTC.

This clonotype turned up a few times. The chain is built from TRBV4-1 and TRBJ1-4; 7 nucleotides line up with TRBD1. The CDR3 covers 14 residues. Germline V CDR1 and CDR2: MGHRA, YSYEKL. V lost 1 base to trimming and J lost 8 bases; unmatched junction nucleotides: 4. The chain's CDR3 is CASSQARGDEKLFF. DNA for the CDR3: TGCGCCAGCAGCCAAGCCAGGGGGGACGAAAAACTGTTTTTT.

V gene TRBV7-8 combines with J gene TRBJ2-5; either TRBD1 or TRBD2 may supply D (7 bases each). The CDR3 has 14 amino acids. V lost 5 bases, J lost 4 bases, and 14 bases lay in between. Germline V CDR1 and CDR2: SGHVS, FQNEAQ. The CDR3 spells CASSASRGGETQYF. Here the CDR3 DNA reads TGTGCCAGCAGCGCTAGCAGGGGGGGAGAGACCCAGTACTTC.

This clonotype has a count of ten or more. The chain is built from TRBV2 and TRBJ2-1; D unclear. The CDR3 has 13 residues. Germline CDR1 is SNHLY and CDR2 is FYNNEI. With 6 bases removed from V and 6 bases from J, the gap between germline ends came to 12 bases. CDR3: CASSKDGSNEQFF. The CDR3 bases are TGTGCCAGCAGCAAGGACGGCAGCAATGAGCAGTTCTTC.

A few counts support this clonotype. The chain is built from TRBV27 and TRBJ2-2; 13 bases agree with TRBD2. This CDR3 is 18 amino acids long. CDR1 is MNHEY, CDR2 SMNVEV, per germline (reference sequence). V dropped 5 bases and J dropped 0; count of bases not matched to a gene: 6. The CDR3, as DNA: TGTGCCAGCAGTCTAGGACTAGCGGGGGCTGCGAACACCGGGGAGCTGTTTTTT. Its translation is CASSLGLAGAANTGELFF.

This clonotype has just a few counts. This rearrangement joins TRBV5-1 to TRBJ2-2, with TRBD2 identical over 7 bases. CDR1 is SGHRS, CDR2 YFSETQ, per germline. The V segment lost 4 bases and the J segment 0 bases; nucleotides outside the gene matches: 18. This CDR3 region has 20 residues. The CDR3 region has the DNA TGCGCCAGCAGCCCGGGTTTACTAGCGACGAACCTGGCGAACACCGGGGAGCTGTTTTTT. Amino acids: CASSPGLLATNLANTGELFF.

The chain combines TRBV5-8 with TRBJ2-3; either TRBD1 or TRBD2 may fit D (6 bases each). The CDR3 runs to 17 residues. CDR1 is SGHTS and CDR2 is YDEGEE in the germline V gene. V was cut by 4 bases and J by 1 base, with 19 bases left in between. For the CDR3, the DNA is TGTGCCAGCAGCCGCTACATGGGGGGCGCCGGCACAGATACGCAGTATTTT. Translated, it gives CASSRYMGGAGTDTQYF.

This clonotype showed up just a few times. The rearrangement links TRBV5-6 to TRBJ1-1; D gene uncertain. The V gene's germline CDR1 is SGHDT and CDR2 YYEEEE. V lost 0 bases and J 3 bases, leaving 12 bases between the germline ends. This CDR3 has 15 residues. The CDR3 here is CASSLVWGGDTEAFF. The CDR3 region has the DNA TGTGCCAGCAGCTTGGTTTGGGGAGGAGACACTGAAGCTTTCTTT.

CDR3 DNA sequence: TGTGCCATCAGGTTCGGGAATGAGCAGTTCTTC. This translates into CAIRFGNEQFF. The genes are TRBV10-3 and TRBJ2-1; D not resolved. The CDR3 totals 11 residues. Per germline, CDR1 ENHRY and CDR2 SYGVKD. The V gene lost 6 bases and the J gene lost 7 bases, with 7 bases spanning the gap.

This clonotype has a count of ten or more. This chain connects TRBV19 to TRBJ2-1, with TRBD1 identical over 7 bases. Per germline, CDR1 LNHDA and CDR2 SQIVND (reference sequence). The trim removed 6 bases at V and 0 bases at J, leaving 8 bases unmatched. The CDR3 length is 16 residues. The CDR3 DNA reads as TGTGCCAGTAGGTCAGACAGGGATAGCTCCTACAATGAGCAGTTCTTC. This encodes CASRSDRDSSYNEQFF. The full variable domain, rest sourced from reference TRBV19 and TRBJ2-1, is DGGITQSPKYLFRKEGQNVTLSCEQNLNHDAMYWYRQDPGQGLRLIYYSQIVNDFQKGDIAEGYSVSREKKESFPLTVTSAQKNPTAFYLCASRSDRDSSYNEQFFGPGTRLTVL.

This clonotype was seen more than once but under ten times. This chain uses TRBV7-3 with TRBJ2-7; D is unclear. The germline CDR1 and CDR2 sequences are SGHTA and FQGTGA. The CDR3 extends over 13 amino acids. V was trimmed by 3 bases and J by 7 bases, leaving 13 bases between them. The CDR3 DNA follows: TGTGCCAGCAGCTTCTTGGGTCTAGGGGAGCAGTACTTC. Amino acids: CASSFLGLGEQYF.

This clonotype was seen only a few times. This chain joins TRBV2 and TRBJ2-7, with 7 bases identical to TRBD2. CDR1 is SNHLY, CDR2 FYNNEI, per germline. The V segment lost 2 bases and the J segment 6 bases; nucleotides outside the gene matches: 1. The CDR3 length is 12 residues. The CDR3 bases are TGTGCCAGCAGTGAATCGGGGGGCGAGCAGTACTTC. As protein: CASSESGGEQYF.

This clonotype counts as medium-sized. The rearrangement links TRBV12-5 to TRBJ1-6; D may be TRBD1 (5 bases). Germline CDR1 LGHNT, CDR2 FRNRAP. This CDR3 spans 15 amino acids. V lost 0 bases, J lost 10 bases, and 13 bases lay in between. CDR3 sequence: CASGLVLMGDSPLHF. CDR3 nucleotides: TGTGCTAGTGGTTTGGTACTGATGGGGGACTCACCCCTCCACTTT.